This entry features one TCR beta chain sequence. The antigen remains unidentified. This sample was taken from a study of shared clonotypes between healthy human individuals. Points from the study as a whole: Compared with clonotypes that all four donors shared, non-shared clonotypes had lower generation probabilities. An expected dependence of interdonor clonotype sharing on sequencing depth was noted.

CDR1 is MGHRA and CDR2 is YSYEKL in the germline V gene. Trimming at V came to 5 bases and at J to 1 base, leaving 8 bases not matched to a gene. The CDR3 spans 16 residues. The method was immunoSEQ multiplex PCR; TCRdb's version includes in-frame clones alone and lacks a portion of them. The profile covers 730,000 or so clones, with around 72% appearing a single time and 1.8% taken by the ten largest. Specimen: memory CD4+ T cells sorted from blood. Regarding subset: CD45RA-negative fraction. The chain uses TRBV4-1 and TRBJ1-5; 7 bases match TRBD1. This clonotype was sampled from a woman in her twenties or thirties in good health. The CDR3 DNA reads as TGCGCCAGCAGCGCGCGTCAACAGGGGAGCAATCAGCCCCAGCATTTT. This encodes CASSARQQGSNQPQHF.